Each of the 27 T cell receptor beta chains below was sequenced from the same sample in a study of blood T cell repertoires in COVID-19. Sequencing was performed with immunoSEQ multiplex PCR; in TCRdb, only in-frame clones are kept and a portion is missing. The table shows approximately 300,000 clones, with approximately 88% occurring only once. The sequenced material came from peripheral blood. These TCRs come from a man younger than 30 who had recovered from COVID-19.

The chain carries TRBV7-3 and TRBJ1-5; possible D gene TRBD1, 6 bases. Germline CDR1 reads SGHTA; CDR2 reads FQGTGA. V lost 5 bases and J 0 bases, leaving 20 bases between the germline ends. The length of the CDR3 is 18 residues. The DNA for the CDR3 is TGTGCCAGCAGCACGACCGGGACACCAGGCTATAGCAATCAGCCCCAGCATTTT. Amino acid sequence: CASSTTGTPGYSNQPQHF.

This clone was picked up one time. This chain connects TRBV19 to TRBJ2-7, with TRBD1 identical over 7 bases. Germline loops: CDR1 LNHDA, CDR2 SQIVND (reference sequence). V was clipped by 4 bases and J by 2 bases; unmatched bases: 11. The CDR3 has 16 amino acids. Here the CDR3 reads CASSTRDRLDPYEQYF. DNA of the CDR3: TGTGCCAGTAGTACCAGGGACAGACTTGACCCCTACGAGCAGTACTTC.

The rearrangement joins TRBV18 to TRBJ2-7; maybe TRBD2 (6 bases). The CDR3 consists of 14 residues. V dropped 2 bases and J dropped 7 bases, with 15 bases sitting between them. CDR1 and CDR2 from the germline V gene are KGHSH and LQKENI. CDR3 loop: CASSPGTGAQEQYF. In DNA, the CDR3 is TGTGCCAGCTCACCAGGGACTGGAGCCCAAGAGCAGTACTTC.

V usage is TRBV7-9 and J usage is TRBJ1-1, with 7 bases that match TRBD1. This CDR3 spans 14 amino acids. Germline assignment: CDR1 SEHNR and CDR2 FQNEAQ (reference sequence). V lost 10 bases and J lost 3; bases outside the gene matches: 11. CDR3 sequence reads: CATSRQGPDTEAFF. The DNA of the CDR3 is TGTGCCACCTCGAGACAGGGCCCCGACACTGAAGCTTTCTTT.

This clone turned up a few times. This chain joins TRBV2 and TRBJ1-4, with 7 bases matching TRBD1. Germline values: CDR1 SNHLY, CDR2 FYNNEI. V was clipped by 7 bases and J by 12 bases; unmatched bases: 17. The length of the CDR3 is 15 residues. CDR3 bases: TGTGCCAGCACTTCCCAGACAGGGCGGTCTACAGAACTGTTTTTT. It yields the protein CASTSQTGRSTELFF. Supplemented by reference TRBV2 and TRBJ1-4, the full variable domain reads EPEVTQTPSHQVTQMGQEVILRCVPISNHLYFYWYRQILGQKVEFLVSFYNNEISEKSEIFDDQFSVERPDGSNFTLKIRSTKLEDSAMYFCASTSQTGRSTELFFGSGTQLSVL.

The rearrangement links TRBV6-5 to TRBJ2-7; the match to TRBD1 covers 9 bases. Looked up from germline, CDR1 is MNHEY and CDR2 is SVGAGI. Trimming cost V 7 bases and J 13 bases; bases outside gene matches: 8. This CDR3 is built from 11 residues. This CDR3 is CASTSGTGFYF. CDR3 nucleotide sequence: TGTGCCAGCACGTCCGGGACAGGGTTTTACTTC.

As regards this clone: Other nucleotide sequences in the sample specify the same CDR3. J is TRBJ2-3 and V is TRBV2; TRBD2 matches 12 bases. V gave up 7 bases and J gave up 1 base; unmatched junction bases: 3. Germline lookup yields CDR1 SNHLY and CDR2 FYNNEI. CDR3 length equals 15 residues. Here the CDR3 reads CASTRLAGGTDTQYF. The CDR3 coding sequence is TGTGCCAGCACCCGACTAGCGGGAGGCACAGATACGCAGTATTTT.

This chain links TRBV6-5 with TRBJ1-2; 8 positions match TRBD1. Per the germline V gene, CDR1 is MNHEY and CDR2 is SVGAGI. There are 13 residues in the CDR3. The trim removed 7 bases at V and 3 bases at J, leaving 4 bases unmatched. The CDR3 DNA is TGTGCCAGCACTATGACAGGGGACTATGGCTACACCTTC. Its translation is CASTMTGDYGYTF.

This sequence joins TRBV10-3 and TRBJ2-3; D possibly corresponds to TRBD1 (5 bases). This CDR3 is built from 15 residues. V dropped 3 bases and J dropped 1 base, with 11 bases sitting between them. CDR1 and CDR2 from the germline V gene are ENHRY and SYGVKD. The CDR3 nucleotides are TGTGCCATCAGTGAAGGGGCGTTCGGCACAGATACGCAGTATTTT. Amino acid sequence: CAISEGAFGTDTQYF.

The rearrangement joins TRBV6-1 to TRBJ1-5, with 8 bases that match TRBD1. V shed 3 bases, J shed 4 bases, and the junction held 8 bases outside the gene matches. This CDR3 has 16 amino acids. The germline V gene has CDR1 MNHNS and CDR2 SASEGT. The CDR3 protein is CASSDGTGYPNQPQHF. The CDR3 DNA reads TGTGCCAGCAGTGACGGGACAGGATACCCAAATCAGCCCCAGCATTTT.

The gene calls are TRBV3-1 (or the pseudogene TRBV3-2) and TRBJ1-1, with D maybe TRBD1 (6 bases). The CDR3 sequence is 15 residues long. Germline CDR1 and CDR2: LGHDT and YNNKEL (reference sequence). Trimming stripped 4 bases from V and 4 bases from J, with 16 bases between. The CDR3 nucleotides read TGTGCCAGCAGCCCACAGGCAGGGGCGGCCACTGAAGCTTTCTTT. It translates to CASSPQAGAATEAFF.

This clone was detected once. The CDR3 region is CASSGRTGGNEQFF. The CDR3, as DNA: TGTGCCAGCAGCGGGCGGACAGGGGGCAATGAGCAGTTCTTC. This rearrangement joins TRBV7-8 to TRBJ2-1; 10 nucleotides align to TRBD1. Per germline, CDR1 SGHVS and CDR2 FQNEAQ. Germline trimming cut 5 bases from V and 6 bases from J; bases unmatched to any gene: 4. The CDR3 is 14 residues long.

The rearrangement joins TRBV28 to TRBJ1-1, with 9 bases that match TRBD1. Germline values: CDR1 MDHEN, CDR2 SYDVKM. V trimming: 7 bases; J trimming: 1 base; junction bases outside the gene matches: 7. The CDR3 runs 15 residues. This CDR3 reads CASKTGGMKNTEAFF. For the CDR3, the DNA is TGTGCCAGCAAAACAGGGGGCATGAAGAACACTGAAGCTTTCTTT.

The genes are TRBV12-3 or TRBV12-4 and TRBJ1-1; D is unclear. This CDR3 contains 13 residues. The V and J ends lost 3 bases and 2 bases respectively, with 7 bases between them. The CDR3 DNA reads as TGTGCCAGCAGTTTTTCAACAAACACTGAAGCTTTCTTT. Translated: CASSFSTNTEAFF.

J is TRBJ2-2 and V is TRBV6-5; 8 bases are shared with TRBD1. Germline V gene sequence: CDR1 MNHEY, CDR2 SVGAGI. The CDR3 contains 15 residues. The junction had 4 bases not matched to a gene; V was cut back by 6 bases and J by 1 base. Here the CDR3 DNA reads TGTGCCAGCAGCACCGGACAGGGGAACACCGGGGAGCTGTTTTTT. This translates into CASSTGQGNTGELFF.

The chain uses TRBV4-1 and TRBJ2-7, with a weak D call TRBD1 (6 bases). Trimming left V 2 bases short and J 3 bases short, with 8 bases between. The CDR3 has 13 residues. Germline assignment: CDR1 MGHRA and CDR2 YSYEKL. CDR3 nucleotides: TGCGCCAGCAGCCAAACAGGGATCTACGAGCAGTACTTC. It is translated as CASSQTGIYEQYF.

The chain uses TRBV5-5 and TRBJ2-2; no firm D call. The germline V gene has CDR1 SGHKS and CDR2 YYEKEE (reference sequence). V lost 3 bases and J lost 3, with 3 bases in between. The CDR3 consists of 12 residues. The CDR3 protein is CASSSDTGELFF. CDR3 in DNA: TGTGCCAGCAGCTCCGACACCGGGGAGCTGTTTTTT.

The chain recombines TRBV14 with TRBJ2-7; possible D gene TRBD1, 5 bases. The germline gives CDR1 SGHDN, CDR2 FVKESK. Trimming pared 1 base from V and 4 bases from J, leaving 8 bases between. The CDR3 extends over 13 amino acids. CDR3 nucleotide sequence: TGTGCCAGCAGCCAAGGGAACAGGTACGAGCAGTACTTC. Translated, it gives CASSQGNRYEQYF.

This clone appeared a single time. This chain links TRBV7-2 with TRBJ1-2; 7 nucleotides agree with TRBD1. The junction had 11 bases not matched to a gene; V was cut back by 5 bases and J by 8 bases. Germline values: CDR1 SGHTA, CDR2 FQGNSA. The CDR3 is 14 residues long. CDR3 nucleotides: TGTGCCAGCAGCAGCAGCCCGACAGGGCGAGGCTACACCTTC. Translation gives CASSSSPTGRGYTF.

The chain recombines TRBV3-1 (or the pseudogene TRBV3-2) with TRBJ2-7; no firm D call. This CDR3 has 13 residues. Trimming took 2 bases from V and 3 from J, leaving 8 bases between them. CDR1 is LGHDT and CDR2 is YNNKEL in the germline V gene (reference sequence). The chain's CDR3 is CASSQFSGYEQYF. The CDR3, as DNA: TGTGCCAGCAGCCAATTCAGTGGCTACGAGCAGTACTTC.

The chain carries TRBV6-6 and TRBJ1-2; D unclear. The germline gives CDR1 MNHNY, CDR2 SVGAGI (reference sequence). This CDR3 region has 15 residues. With 7 bases removed from V and 0 bases from J, the gap between germline ends came to 15 bases. The CDR3 loop reads CASTSDTYSNYGYTF. The CDR3, as DNA: TGTGCCAGCACCAGCGATACTTACTCTAACTATGGCTACACCTTC.

The V gene is TRBV30, the J gene TRBJ1-1; tentative D call: TRBD1 (6 bases). The CDR3 runs to 14 residues. The V gene's germline CDR1 is GTSNPN and CDR2 SVGIG (reference sequence). Trimming left V 3 bases short and J 1 base short, with 12 bases between. CDR3 residues: CAWRYRVANTEAFF. CDR3 coding DNA: TGTGCCTGGAGATACAGGGTGGCGAACACTGAAGCTTTCTTT.

The chain employs TRBV3-1 (or the pseudogene TRBV3-2) and TRBJ2-5, with 9 nucleotides matching TRBD1. CDR1 is LGHDT, CDR2 YNNKEL, per germline (reference sequence). The CDR3 contains 17 residues. J lost 5 bases, V lost 3 bases, and 13 bases had no gene match. CDR3 nucleotide sequence: TGTGCCAGCAGCCAGGTGGGGGGACAGGGAAGCGACGAGACCCAGTACTTC. Translating gives CASSQVGGQGSDETQYF.

This clone turned up a few times. The rearrangement joins TRBV5-4 to TRBJ2-2; D is perhaps TRBD1 (6 bases). CDR3 size: 16 residues. Germline CDR1 reads SGHNT; CDR2 reads YYREEE (reference sequence). The V end was cut by 4 bases, the J end by 4 bases, with 17 bases between. The DNA of the CDR3 is TGTGCCAGCAGCCGGGACACCCTAGCTTTCACCGGGGAGCTGTTTTTT. Residues: CASSRDTLAFTGELFF.

This chain connects TRBV18 to TRBJ1-1; D not resolved. The CDR3 consists of 14 residues. V was shortened by 2 bases and J by 7 bases, with 14 bases between the two germline ends. Per germline, CDR1 KGHSH and CDR2 LQKENI. The CDR3 reads CASSPGETFFEAFF. For the CDR3, the DNA is TGTGCCAGCTCACCAGGGGAGACTTTTTTTGAAGCTTTCTTT.

V usage is TRBV29-1 and J usage is TRBJ2-2; D may be TRBD1 (5 bases). The V end lost 2 bases, the J end lost 3 bases, and 10 bases lay between the germline ends. Germline CDR1 reads SQVTM; CDR2 reads ANQGSEA. The CDR3 has 14 amino acids. CDR3 residues: CSVESVGDTGELFF. The CDR3 DNA reads TGCAGCGTTGAATCGGTAGGGGACACCGGGGAGCTGTTTTTT.

The table lists this clone with a count of one. Other DNA sequences within the sample encode an identical CDR3. The V gene is TRBV3-1 (or the pseudogene TRBV3-2), the J gene TRBJ1-1; no clear D gene. The CDR3 is made up of 13 amino acids. The germline CDR1 and CDR2 sequences are LGHDT and YNNKEL (reference sequence). V was shortened by 1 base and J by 4 bases, with 7 bases between the two germline ends. CDR3 protein: CASSQGGGTEAFF. DNA of the CDR3: TGTGCCAGCAGCCAAGGGGGAGGCACTGAAGCTTTCTTT.